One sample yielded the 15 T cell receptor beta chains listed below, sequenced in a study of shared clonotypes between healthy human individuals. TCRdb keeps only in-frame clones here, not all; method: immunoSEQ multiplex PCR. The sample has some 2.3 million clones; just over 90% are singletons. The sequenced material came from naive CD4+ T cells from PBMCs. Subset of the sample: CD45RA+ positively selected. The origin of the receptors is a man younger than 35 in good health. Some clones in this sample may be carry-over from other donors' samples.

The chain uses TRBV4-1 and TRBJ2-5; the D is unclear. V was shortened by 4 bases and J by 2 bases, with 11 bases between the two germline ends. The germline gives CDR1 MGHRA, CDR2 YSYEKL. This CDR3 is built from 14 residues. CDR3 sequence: CASSPLTAQETQYF. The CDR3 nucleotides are TGCGCCAGCAGCCCGTTGACGGCTCAAGAGACCCAGTACTTC.

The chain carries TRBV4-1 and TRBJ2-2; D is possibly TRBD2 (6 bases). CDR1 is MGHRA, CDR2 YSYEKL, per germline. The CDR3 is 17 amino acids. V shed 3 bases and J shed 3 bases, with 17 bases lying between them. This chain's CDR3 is CASSQPGLSSHTGELFF. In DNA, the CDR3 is TGCGCCAGCAGCCAGCCGGGACTTTCTTCTCACACCGGGGAGCTGTTTTTT.

This chain's CDR3 is CASSFLAGPYEQYF. The CDR3 DNA reads as TGTGCCAGCAGTTTCCTAGCGGGGCCCTACGAGCAGTACTTC. The rearrangement links TRBV28 to TRBJ2-7; 9 nucleotides agree with TRBD2. There are 14 residues in the CDR3. Germline values: CDR1 MDHEN, CDR2 SYDVKM. V dropped 3 bases and J dropped 2; count of bases not matched to a gene: 2.

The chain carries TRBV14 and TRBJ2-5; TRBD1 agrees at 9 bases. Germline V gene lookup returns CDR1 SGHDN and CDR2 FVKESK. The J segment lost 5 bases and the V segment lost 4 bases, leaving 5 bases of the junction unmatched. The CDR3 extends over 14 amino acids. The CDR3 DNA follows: TGTGCCAGCAGCCTATACAGGGGGCGGGAGACCCAGTACTTC. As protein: CASSLYRGRETQYF. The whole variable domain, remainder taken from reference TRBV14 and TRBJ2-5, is EAGVTQFPSHSVIEKGQTVTLRCDPISGHDNLYWYRRVMGKEIKFLLHFVKESKQDESGMPNNRFLAERTGGTYSTLKVQPAELEDSGVYFCASSLYRGRETQYFGPGTRLLVL.

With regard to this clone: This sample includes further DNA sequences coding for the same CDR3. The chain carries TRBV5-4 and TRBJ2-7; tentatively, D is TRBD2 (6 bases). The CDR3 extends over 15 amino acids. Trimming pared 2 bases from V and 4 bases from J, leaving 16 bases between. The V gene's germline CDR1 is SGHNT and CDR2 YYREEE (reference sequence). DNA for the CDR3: TGTGCCAGCAGCTTATCCAGCGGGCGTTCGTACGAGCAGTACTTC. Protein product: CASSLSSGRSYEQYF. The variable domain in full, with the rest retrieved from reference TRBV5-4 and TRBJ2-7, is ETGVTQSPTHLIKTRGQQVTLRCSSQSGHNTVSWYQQALGQGPQFIFQYYREEENGRGNFPPRFSGLQFPNYSSELNVNALELDDSALYLCASSLSSGRSYEQYFGPGTRLTVT.

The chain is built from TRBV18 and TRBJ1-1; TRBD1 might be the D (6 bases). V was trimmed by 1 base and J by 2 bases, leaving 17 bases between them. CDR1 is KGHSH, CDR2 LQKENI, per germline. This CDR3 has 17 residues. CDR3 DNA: TGTGCCAGCTCACCACTTCGGGCAGGGGCGACTAACACTGAAGCTTTCTTT. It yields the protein CASSPLRAGATNTEAFF.

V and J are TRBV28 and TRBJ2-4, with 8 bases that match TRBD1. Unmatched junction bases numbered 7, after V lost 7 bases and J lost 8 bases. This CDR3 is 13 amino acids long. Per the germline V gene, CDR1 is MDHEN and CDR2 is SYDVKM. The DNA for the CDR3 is TGTGCCAGCAAACGGACAGGGTGGGACATTCAGTACTTC. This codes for CASKRTGWDIQYF.

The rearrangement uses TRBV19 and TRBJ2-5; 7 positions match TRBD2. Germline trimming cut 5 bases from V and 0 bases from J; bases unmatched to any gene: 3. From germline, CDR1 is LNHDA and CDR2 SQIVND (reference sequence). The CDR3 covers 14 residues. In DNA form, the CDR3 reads TGTGCCAGTAGTCTAGCGGTCGACCAAGAGACCCAGTACTTC. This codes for CASSLAVDQETQYF.

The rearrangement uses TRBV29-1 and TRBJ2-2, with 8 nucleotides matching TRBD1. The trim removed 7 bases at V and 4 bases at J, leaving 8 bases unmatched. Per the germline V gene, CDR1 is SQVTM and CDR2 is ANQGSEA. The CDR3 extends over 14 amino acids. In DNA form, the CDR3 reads TGCAGCGCAGCAGGGGGCCCGGGCACCGGGGAGCTGTTTTTT. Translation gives CSAAGGPGTGELFF.

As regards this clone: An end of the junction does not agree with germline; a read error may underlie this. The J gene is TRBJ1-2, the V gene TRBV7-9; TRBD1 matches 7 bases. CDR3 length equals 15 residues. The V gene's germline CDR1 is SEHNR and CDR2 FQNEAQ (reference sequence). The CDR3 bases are TGTGCCAGCAGCCTAGCAGGGGGTTACGGCTATGGCTACACCTTC. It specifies CASSLAGGYGYGYTF.

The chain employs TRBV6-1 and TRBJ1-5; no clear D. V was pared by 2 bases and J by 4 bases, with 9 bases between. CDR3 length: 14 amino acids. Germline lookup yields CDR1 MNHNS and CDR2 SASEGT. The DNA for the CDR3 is TGTGCCAGCAGTGAAATCGGAGGAAATCAGCCCCAGCATTTT. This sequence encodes CASSEIGGNQPQHF.

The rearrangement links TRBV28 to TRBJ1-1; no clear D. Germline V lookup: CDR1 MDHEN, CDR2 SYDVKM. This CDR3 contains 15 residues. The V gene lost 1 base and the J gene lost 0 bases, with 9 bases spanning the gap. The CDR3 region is CASSLLPTLNTEAFF. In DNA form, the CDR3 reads TGTGCCAGCAGTTTATTACCAACACTGAACACTGAAGCTTTCTTT.

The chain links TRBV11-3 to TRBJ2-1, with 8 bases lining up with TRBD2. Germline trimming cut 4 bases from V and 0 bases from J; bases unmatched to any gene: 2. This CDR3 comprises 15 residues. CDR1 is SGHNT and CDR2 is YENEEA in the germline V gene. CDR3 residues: CASSSAGGSYNEQFF. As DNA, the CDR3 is TGTGCCAGCAGCTCCGCGGGAGGCTCCTACAATGAGCAGTTCTTC.

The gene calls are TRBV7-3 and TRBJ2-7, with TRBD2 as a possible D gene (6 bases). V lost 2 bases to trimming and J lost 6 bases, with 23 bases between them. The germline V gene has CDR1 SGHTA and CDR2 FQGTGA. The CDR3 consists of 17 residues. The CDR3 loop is CASSLLVRRGPLREQYF. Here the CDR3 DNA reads TGTGCCAGCAGCTTACTCGTCAGGCGGGGTCCTCTACGCGAGCAGTACTTC.

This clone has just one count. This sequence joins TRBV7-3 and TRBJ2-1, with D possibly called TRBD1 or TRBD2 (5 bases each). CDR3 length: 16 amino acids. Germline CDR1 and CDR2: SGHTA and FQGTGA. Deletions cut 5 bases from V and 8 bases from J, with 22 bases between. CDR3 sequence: CASSVTGTYSWDEQFF. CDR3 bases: TGTGCCAGCAGCGTCACCGGGACCTACAGTTGGGATGAGCAGTTCTTC.